The present entry profiles one T cell receptor (beta chain) with its context. Antigen: not known. In germline, CDR1 is SGHNT, CDR2 YYREEE (reference sequence). The CDR3 covers 13 residues. Trimming removed 4 bases at V and 4 bases at J, with 11 bases between. The data were taken from a study of early stage breast cancer tumors. Tumor samples used roughly 18-55 mg of diced tissue. This table comes from immunoSEQ multiplex PCR, and its TCRdb copy is limited to in-frame clones, with some not included. The table has 25,000 to 30,000 clones, roughly 50% seen once. The study, taken as a whole, reports: Enriched TCRB sequences shared across patients were mostly commonly generated sequences.

The receptor's source is a person aged 45-60 years with breast cancer. This chain connects TRBV5-4 to TRBJ1-1, with a possible D match to TRBD1 (6 bases). The material sequenced was breast tumor tissue. CDR3 amino acids: CASSPTGPTEAFF. CDR3 DNA: TGTGCCAGCAGCCCTACAGGGCCCACTGAAGCTTTCTTT.